Listed below are T cell receptor beta chains from one sample, sequenced in a study of PD-1 blockade in mismatch repair-deficient tumors. Method: immunoSEQ multiplex PCR; TCRdb's copy keeps in-frame clones and lacks some. Of some 130,000 clones in the sample, roughly 90% were seen once. The sequencing used peripheral blood, collected 70 to 73 weeks after starting pembrolizumab. Receptor source: an adult with mismatch repair-deficient cancer. The CDR3 runs from the conserved cysteine through the conserved F or W. A D gene is named only where the DNA matches it firmly. Some rows mark clone size as missing; the rest say once, few, many or name a class of expanded clone.

CDR3aa: CASSLVLDRGDEKLFF; CDR3nt: TGTGCCAGCAGCTTAGTACTGGACAGGGGCGATGAAAAACTGTTTTTT; j_gene: TRBJ1-4; v_gene: TRBV7-9; d_gene: TRBD1; abundance: NA; len: 16
CDR3aa: CATLPAGGRSTGELFF; CDR3nt: TGTGCCACCCTTCCCGCTGGCGGGAGAAGCACCGGGGAGCTGTTTTTT; j_gene: TRBJ2-2; v_gene: TRBV19; d_gene: TRBD2; abundance: NA; len: 16
CDR3aa: CASSRQADYEQYF; CDR3nt: TGCGCCAGCAGCCGGCAGGCGGATTACGAGCAGTACTTC; j_gene: TRBJ2-7; v_gene: TRBV5-1; d_gene: NA; abundance: NA; len: 13
CDR3aa: CASSPEMGTSSYEQYF; CDR3nt: TGCGCCAGCAGCCCCGAGATGGGGACTAGCTCCTACGAGCAGTACTTC; j_gene: TRBJ2-7; v_gene: TRBV4-1; d_gene: TRBD2; abundance: NA; len: 16
CDR3aa: CASSLSRTGTSEKLFF; CDR3nt: TGTGCCAGCAGTTTATCTAGAACAGGGACGAGTGAAAAACTGTTTTTT; j_gene: TRBJ1-4; v_gene: TRBV27; d_gene: NA; abundance: NA; len: 16
CDR3aa: CASARQGNYGYTF; CDR3nt: TGTGCCAGCGCAAGACAGGGGAACTATGGCTACACCTTC; j_gene: TRBJ1-2; v_gene: TRBV6-5; d_gene: TRBD1; abundance: few; len: 13
CDR3aa: CASSLDLYSAPYYGYTF; CDR3nt: TGTGCCAGCAGCTTAGATCTCTACAGCGCCCCTTACTATGGCTACACCTTC; j_gene: TRBJ1-2; v_gene: TRBV11-2; d_gene: NA; abundance: NA; len: 17
CDR3aa: CASSRGTGALTDTQYF; CDR3nt: TGTGCCTCATCACGGGGGACAGGGGCACTCACAGATACGCAGTATTTT; j_gene: TRBJ2-3; v_gene: TRBV10-3; d_gene: TRBD1; abundance: once; len: 16
CDR3aa: CASSFDRAVLQYF; CDR3nt: TGTGCCAGCAGTTTCGACAGAGCGGTCCTGCAGTACTTC; j_gene: TRBJ2-7; v_gene: TRBV6-5; d_gene: NA; abundance: NA; len: 13
CDR3aa: CASKNGGNTGELFF; CDR3nt: TGTGCCAGTAAGAATGGAGGGAACACCGGGGAGCTGTTTTTT; j_gene: TRBJ2-2; v_gene: TRBV19; d_gene: NA; abundance: NA; len: 14
CDR3aa: CASTPGGGSTDTQYF; CDR3nt: TGTGCCAGCACCCCAGGAGGGGGTAGCACAGATACGCAGTATTTT; j_gene: TRBJ2-3; v_gene: TRBV9; d_gene: NA; abundance: NA; len: 15
CDR3aa: CASSQDAQREGRGDEQFF; CDR3nt: TGTGCCAGCAGCCAAGATGCCCAGCGGGAGGGCCGGGGTGATGAGCAGTTCTTC; j_gene: TRBJ2-1; v_gene: TRBV4-2; d_gene: TRBD2; abundance: NA; len: 18
CDR3aa: CASSPLGQPQHF; CDR3nt: TGTGCCAGCAGCCCATTAGGGCAGCCCCAGCATTTT; j_gene: TRBJ1-5; v_gene: TRBV28; d_gene: NA; abundance: few; len: 12
CDR3aa: CASSYGLADPYNEQFF; CDR3nt: TGTGCCAGCAGTTACGGACTAGCGGACCCCTACAATGAGCAGTTCTTC; j_gene: TRBJ2-1; v_gene: TRBV27; d_gene: TRBD2; abundance: NA; len: 16
CDR3aa: CASHGHSSYEQYF; CDR3nt: TGTGCCAGTCATGGGCACAGCTCCTACGAGCAGTACTTC; j_gene: TRBJ2-7; v_gene: TRBV10-3; d_gene: NA; abundance: NA; len: 13
CDR3aa: CASSLDRDYEQYF; CDR3nt: TGTGCCAGCAGTTTAGACAGGGACTACGAGCAGTACTTC; j_gene: TRBJ2-7; v_gene: TRBV28; d_gene: TRBD1; abundance: NA; len: 13
CDR3aa: CSVGSGGDYGYTF; CDR3nt: TGCAGCGTTGGTTCCGGGGGCGACTATGGCTACACCTTC; j_gene: TRBJ1-2; v_gene: TRBV29-1; d_gene: NA; abundance: NA; len: 13
CDR3aa: CASSRQGARDEQYF; CDR3nt: TGTGCCAGCAGTAGACAGGGGGCCAGGGACGAGCAGTACTTC; j_gene: TRBJ2-7; v_gene: TRBV6-6; d_gene: TRBD1; abundance: NA; len: 14
CDR3aa: CASSAGLAPSYNEQFF; CDR3nt: TGTGCCAGCAGCGCGGGACTAGCGCCTTCCTACAATGAGCAGTTCTTC; j_gene: TRBJ2-1; v_gene: TRBV9; d_gene: TRBD2; abundance: NA; len: 16
CDR3aa: CASTHGRANQPQHF; CDR3nt: TGTGCCAGTACTCATGGGAGGGCCAATCAGCCCCAGCATTTT; j_gene: TRBJ1-5; v_gene: TRBV19; d_gene: NA; abundance: NA; len: 14
CDR3aa: CASSLGAKRYNEQFF; CDR3nt: TGTGCCAGCAGCTTAGGCGCAAAACGCTACAATGAGCAGTTCTTC; j_gene: TRBJ2-1; v_gene: TRBV7-9; d_gene: NA; abundance: NA; len: 15
CDR3aa: CASSQDRGQGENEQFF; CDR3nt: TGTGCCAGCAGCCAAGATAGGGGGCAGGGGGAAAATGAGCAGTTCTTC; j_gene: TRBJ2-1; v_gene: TRBV4-2; d_gene: TRBD1; abundance: NA; len: 16
CDR3aa: CASSPRGDEQFF; CDR3nt: TGCGCCAGCAGCCCTCGGGGAGATGAGCAGTTCTTC; j_gene: TRBJ2-1; v_gene: TRBV4-1; d_gene: NA; abundance: NA; len: 12
CDR3aa: CASSQREDYGYTF; CDR3nt: TGCGCCAGCAGCCAAAGGGAAGACTATGGCTACACCTTC; j_gene: TRBJ1-2; v_gene: TRBV4-1; d_gene: NA; abundance: NA; len: 13
CDR3aa: CASSVTGGAATEAFF; CDR3nt: TGTGCCAGCAGCGTGACAGGGGGCGCAGCCACTGAAGCTTTCTTT; j_gene: TRBJ1-1; v_gene: TRBV27; d_gene: TRBD1; abundance: NA; len: 15
CDR3aa: CASSPPANRGQSSYEQYF; CDR3nt: TGTGCCAGCAGTCCCCCCGCGAACAGGGGGCAGAGCTCCTACGAGCAGTACTTC; j_gene: TRBJ2-7; v_gene: TRBV9; d_gene: TRBD1; abundance: NA; len: 18
CDR3aa: CASSLGSEQFF; CDR3nt: TGTGCCAGCAGCTTGGGTAGTGAGCAGTTCTTC; j_gene: TRBJ2-1; v_gene: TRBV5-4; d_gene: NA; abundance: NA; len: 11
CDR3aa: CASSLFHAGVTDTQYF; CDR3nt: TGTGCCAGCAGCTTATTTCACGCGGGGGTCACAGATACGCAGTATTTT; j_gene: TRBJ2-3; v_gene: TRBV11-3; d_gene: TRBD2; abundance: once; len: 16
CDR3aa: CASSQGLGVSEQYF; CDR3nt: TGCGCCAGCAGCCAAGGATTGGGAGTTAGTGAGCAGTACTTC; j_gene: TRBJ2-7; v_gene: TRBV4-3; d_gene: NA; abundance: NA; len: 14
CDR3aa: CASSSTSGSFTGELFF; CDR3nt: TGCGCCAGCAGCTCGACTAGCGGGAGTTTCACCGGGGAGCTGTTTTTT; j_gene: TRBJ2-2; v_gene: TRBV5-1; d_gene: TRBD2; abundance: NA; len: 16
CDR3aa: CASCQESDTEAFF; CDR3nt: TGTGCCAGCTGCCAGGAAAGCGACACTGAAGCTTTCTTT; j_gene: TRBJ1-1; v_gene: TRBV21-1; d_gene: NA; abundance: NA; len: 13
CDR3aa: CAISEGVISKGTQYF; CDR3nt: TGTGCCATCAGTGAAGGGGTAATAAGTAAGGGGACCCAGTACTTC; j_gene: TRBJ2-5; v_gene: TRBV10-3; d_gene: NA; abundance: NA; len: 15
CDR3aa: CASTPGQGREKLFF; CDR3nt: TGTGCCAGCACCCCGGGACAGGGGAGAGAAAAACTGTTTTTT; j_gene: TRBJ1-4; v_gene: TRBV11-2; d_gene: TRBD1; abundance: NA; len: 14
CDR3aa: CASSQGLVSEQYF; CDR3nt: TGTGCCAGCAGCCAAGGGTTGGTTAGCGAGCAGTACTTC; j_gene: TRBJ2-7; v_gene: TRBV14; d_gene: NA; abundance: NA; len: 13
CDR3aa: CASSFFGSYNEQFF; CDR3nt: TGTGCCAGCAGTTTTTTCGGGTCCTACAATGAGCAGTTCTTC; j_gene: TRBJ2-1; v_gene: TRBV28; d_gene: NA; abundance: NA; len: 14
CDR3aa: CSVKGYQETQYF; CDR3nt: TGCAGCGTGAAGGGGTACCAAGAGACCCAGTACTTC; j_gene: TRBJ2-5; v_gene: TRBV29-1; d_gene: NA; abundance: few; len: 12
CDR3aa: CASSLFLVTSYEQYF; CDR3nt: TGTGCCAGCAGCTTGTTTCTGGTCACCTCCTACGAGCAGTACTTC; j_gene: TRBJ2-7; v_gene: TRBV5-8; d_gene: NA; abundance: NA; len: 15